Listed here are 22 T cell receptor beta chains from one sample, sequenced in a study of OX40 agonist ivuxolimab in advanced cancers. Repertoires were generated with immunoSEQ multiplex PCR, while TCRdb's copy carries only in-frame clones and drops some. The sample shows tens of thousands of clones, approximately 91% of them seen only once. Source: CD4+ or CD8+ T cells sorted from blood, taken in a trial of the OX40 agonist ivuxolimab. Every receptor here comes from an adult with an advanced solid tumor such as melanoma, head and neck, liver or kidney cancer.

This chain uses TRBV27 with TRBJ1-5; perhaps TRBD1 as D (6 bases). Germline V gene lookup returns CDR1 MNHEY and CDR2 SMNVEV (reference sequence). The CDR3 has 17 amino acids. The V gene lost 2 bases and the J gene lost 4 bases, with 18 bases spanning the gap. The CDR3 region has the DNA TGTGCCAGCAGTTTACTGGGGGCAGCCGAAGGTAATCAGCCCCAGCATTTT. Residues: CASSLLGAAEGNQPQHF.

The chain has TRBV7-6 and TRBJ2-5, with 8 bases identical to TRBD2. Germline CDR1 and CDR2: SGHVS and FNYEAQ. V lost 0 bases, J lost 5 bases, and 14 bases stayed unmatched. CDR3 length equals 18 residues. CDR3 nucleotide sequence: TGTGCCAGCAGCTTAGCAATAACGGGAGGGGCCTATTTGGAGACCCAGTACTTC. It yields the protein CASSLAITGGAYLETQYF.

This clone was picked up a small number of times. The chain has TRBV5-6 and TRBJ1-2; D remains ambiguous. CDR1 and CDR2 from the germline V gene are SGHDT and YYEEEE. CDR3 size: 14 residues. Deletions cut 2 bases from V and 1 base from J, with 9 bases between. The CDR3 protein is CASSFTGSNYGYTF. CDR3 coding DNA: TGTGCCAGCAGCTTTACCGGGAGTAACTATGGCTACACCTTC.

This sequence joins TRBV28 and TRBJ2-7; tentative D call: TRBD2 (6 bases). Per the germline V gene, CDR1 is MDHEN and CDR2 is SYDVKM. V was cut by 4 bases and J by 7 bases, with 8 bases left in between. This CDR3 has 11 residues. The CDR3: CASSYAGEQYF. The CDR3 DNA reads as TGTGCCAGCAGTTACGCGGGGGAGCAGTACTTC. Drawing the rest from reference TRBV28 and TRBJ2-7, the complete variable domain is DVKVTQSSRYLVKRTGEKVFLECVQDMDHENMFWYRQDPGLGLRLIYFSYDVKMKEKGDIPEGYSVSREKKERFSLILESASTNQTSMYLCASSYAGEQYFGPGTRLTVT.

This rearrangement joins TRBV7-2 to TRBJ2-7; D uncertain. Trimming cost V 5 bases and J 2 bases, with 10 bases left between them. Germline loops: CDR1 SGHTA, CDR2 FQGNSA. This CDR3 spans 13 amino acids. The DNA of the CDR3 is TGTGCCAGCAGCGTCGGACCGACCTACGAGCAGTACTTC. As protein: CASSVGPTYEQYF.

The genes are TRBV25-1 and TRBJ2-7; TRBD1 agrees at 7 bases. CDR1 is MGHDK, CDR2 SYGVNS, per germline. This CDR3 is 15 amino acids long. After removal of 0 bases from V and 5 bases from J, the junction contained 7 bases not matched to a gene. In DNA, the CDR3 is TGTGCCAGCAGTGAATATGGGAGAACAGGGGACGAGCAGTACTTC. Encoded protein: CASSEYGRTGDEQYF.

This chain links TRBV11-2 with TRBJ2-3; tentatively, D is TRBD2 (7 bases). This CDR3 contains 15 residues. The V gene's germline CDR1 is SGHAT and CDR2 FQNNGV. V gave up 3 bases and J gave up 1 base, with 11 bases separating them. The CDR3 DNA is TGTGCCAGCAGCTTTACGGGGGGCGGCACAGATACGCAGTATTTT. Its protein product is CASSFTGGGTDTQYF.

The V and J genes are TRBV7-6 and TRBJ2-5; 10 nucleotides match TRBD1. J lost 0 bases, V lost 6 bases, and 10 bases had no gene match. The CDR3 is 17 amino acids. The V gene's germline CDR1 is SGHVS and CDR2 FNYEAQ. The CDR3 here is CASSRTGGTGDQETQYF. The CDR3 coding sequence is TGTGCCAGCAGTCGTACCGGGGGGACAGGGGACCAAGAGACCCAGTACTTC.

The chain combines TRBV9 with TRBJ1-3; no firm D call. This CDR3 is 15 amino acids long. V was clipped by 4 bases and J by 4 bases, with 15 bases between them. Germline loops: CDR1 SGDLS, CDR2 YYNGEE. This CDR3 is CASSPTPAAGNTIYF. In nucleotides, the CDR3 is TGTGCCAGCAGCCCAACACCCGCGGCCGGAAACACCATATATTTT.

The chain recombines TRBV9 with TRBJ1-5, with 8 bases matching TRBD1. The length of the CDR3 is 15 residues. Germline CDR1 SGDLS, CDR2 YYNGEE. V shed 4 bases, J shed 6 bases, and the junction held 9 bases outside the gene matches. The CDR3 protein is CASSSTGASSQPQHF. Written as DNA, the CDR3 is TGTGCCAGCAGCTCGACAGGGGCCTCTAGTCAGCCCCAGCATTTT.

In regard to this clone: The sample contains more than one DNA sequence encoding this CDR3. The gene calls are TRBV19 and TRBJ1-1; no definite D call. Per the germline V gene, CDR1 is LNHDA and CDR2 is SQIVND (reference sequence). Trimming removed 5 bases from V and 0 bases from J, with 7 bases in between. CDR3 size: 13 residues. CDR3 sequence reads: CASSVGLNTEAFF. The CDR3 bases are TGTGCCAGTAGTGTTGGGCTGAACACTGAAGCTTTCTTT.

This clone is a singleton in its sample. The rearrangement uses TRBV5-5 and TRBJ1-1, with D perhaps matching TRBD1 (5 bases). V was trimmed by 1 base and J by 5 bases, leaving 9 bases between them. The CDR3 consists of 13 residues. Germline CDR1 reads SGHKS; CDR2 reads YYEKEE (reference sequence). For the CDR3, the DNA is TGTGCCAGCAGCTTGTTACGGGGGACTGAAGCTTTCTTT. Protein sequence: CASSLLRGTEAFF.

This chain connects TRBV5-1 to TRBJ2-2; D unclear. V lost 0 bases and J lost 6, with 12 bases in between. This CDR3 is 15 amino acids long. Germline-derived CDR1 and CDR2 are SGHRS and YFSETQ. The CDR3 loop is CASSLEGIPAGELFF. Written as DNA, the CDR3 is TGCGCCAGCAGCTTGGAGGGTATCCCAGCCGGGGAGCTGTTTTTT.

This clone was detected once. The rearrangement joins TRBV20-1 to TRBJ1-2; D ambiguous. The germline V gene has CDR1 DFQATT and CDR2 SNEGSKA (reference sequence). Between the trimmed V and J ends, which lost 4 bases and 2 bases, there was a span of 5 bases. The CDR3 has 11 amino acids. CDR3 bases: TGCAGTGCTAAATTGAACTATGGCTACACCTTC. Translation gives CSAKLNYGYTF.

V usage is TRBV29-1 and J usage is TRBJ2-1; D not certain. V lost 7 bases and J 8 bases, leaving 9 bases between the germline ends. CDR3 size: 10 residues. Germline CDR1 and CDR2: SQVTM and ANQGSEA. CDR3 sequence: CSAGWDEQFF. The CDR3, as DNA: TGCAGCGCCGGGTGGGATGAGCAGTTCTTC.

This sequence joins TRBV7-9 and TRBJ1-6; TRBD1 is a possible D gene (6 bases). V lost 3 bases, J lost 7 bases, and 16 bases lay in between. The CDR3 sequence is 16 residues long. CDR1 SEHNR and CDR2 FQNEAQ come from the germline V gene (reference sequence). CDR3 in amino acids: CASSFLPGTPNSPLHF. The DNA of the CDR3 is TGTGCCAGCAGCTTTCTTCCCGGGACACCCAATTCACCCCTCCACTTT.

The CDR3 DNA reads as TGTGCCAGCAGCCCCTCCGAGGGGCGGATTTACAATGAGCAGTTCTTC. Protein sequence: CASSPSEGRIYNEQFF. This chain links TRBV14 with TRBJ2-1, with D possibly being TRBD1 or TRBD2 (5 bases each). The germline CDR1 and CDR2 sequences are SGHDN and FVKESK. V lost 4 bases and J lost 4, with 17 bases in between. This CDR3 is 16 amino acids long.

CDR3 residues: CASSALGGNTIYF. DNA of the CDR3: TGTGCCAGCAGCGCCCTGGGTGGAAACACCATATATTTT. The chain recombines TRBV5-6 with TRBJ1-3; D is uncertain. In germline, CDR1 is SGHDT, CDR2 YYEEEE. CDR3 size: 13 residues. Trimming cost V 4 bases and J 3 bases, with 8 bases left between them.

This clone was seen once. Here the CDR3 DNA reads TGTGCCAGCAGCGTGGGGACAGGGTTGAACTACGAGCAGTACTTC. It codes for CASSVGTGLNYEQYF. V is TRBV9 and J is TRBJ2-7; 9 bases agree with TRBD1. J was trimmed by 3 bases and V by 2 bases; bases with no gene match: 6. CDR1 and CDR2 (germline): SGDLS, YYNGEE. The CDR3 loop spans 15 amino acids.

The CDR3 region has the DNA TGTGCGGAGGGCTACAATGAGCAGTTCTTC. The encoded protein is CAEGYNEQFF. The V call is TRBV30, the J call TRBJ2-1; tentatively, D is TRBD2 (6 bases). The CDR3 sequence is 10 residues long. Per the germline V gene, CDR1 is GTSNPN and CDR2 is SVGIG (reference sequence).

The CDR3 reads CASSGNLQGANTEAFF. The CDR3 DNA sequence: TGTGCCAGCAGCGGAAACTTACAGGGGGCGAACACTGAAGCTTTCTTT. The chain employs TRBV9 and TRBJ1-1, with 9 bases that match TRBD1. V lost 3 bases, J lost 1 base, and 7 bases stayed unmatched. This CDR3 comprises 16 residues. Germline V gives CDR1 SGDLS, CDR2 YYNGEE.

The J gene is TRBJ1-6, the V gene TRBV6-5; D is unclear. The germline V gene encodes CDR1 MNHEY and CDR2 SVGAGI. V was trimmed by 3 bases and J by 0 bases, leaving 9 bases between them. The CDR3 contains 16 residues. The CDR3 reads CASSYGESSYNSPLHF. CDR3 DNA: TGTGCCAGCAGTTATGGGGAGAGCTCCTATAATTCACCCCTCCACTTT.